The source of this TCR beta chain is a study of blood T cell repertoires in COVID-19. Study as a whole: Nucleic acid was either cDNA or gDNA, and it came from T cells, B-cell-depleted T cells, or PBMCs.

Some clones are missing from TCRdb's copy, which holds only in-frame ones; the method was immunoSEQ multiplex PCR. The profile shows about 250,000 clones, 65% to 90% of them singletons. The V end was cut by 2 bases, the J end by 4 bases, with 12 bases between. CDR1 and CDR2 (germline): SGDLS, YYNGEE. CDR3 length equals 15 residues. This clone appeared once. The chain is built from TRBV9 and TRBJ1-4; maybe TRBD1 (5 bases). The specimen sequenced was peripheral blood. The sequence was collected from a man aged 50-60 years with active or convalescent COVID-19. The CDR3 reads CASSVSGQDNEKLFF. As DNA, the CDR3 is TGTGCCAGCAGCGTCTCAGGGCAGGATAATGAAAAACTGTTTTTT.